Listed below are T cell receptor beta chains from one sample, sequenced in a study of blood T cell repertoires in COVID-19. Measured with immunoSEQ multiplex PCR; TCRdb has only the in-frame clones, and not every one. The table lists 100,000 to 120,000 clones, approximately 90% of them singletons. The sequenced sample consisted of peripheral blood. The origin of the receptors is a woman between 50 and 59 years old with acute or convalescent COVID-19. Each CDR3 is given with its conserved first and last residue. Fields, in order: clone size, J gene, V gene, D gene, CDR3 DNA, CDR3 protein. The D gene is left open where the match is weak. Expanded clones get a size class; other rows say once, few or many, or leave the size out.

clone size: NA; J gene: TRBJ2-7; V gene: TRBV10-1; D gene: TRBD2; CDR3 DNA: TGCGCCAGCAGTGCCCGTGTTGGGAGCGGGAGGGCCCACGAGCAGTACTTC; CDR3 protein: CASSARVGSGRAHEQYF
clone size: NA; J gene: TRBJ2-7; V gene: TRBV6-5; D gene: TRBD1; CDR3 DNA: TGTGCCAGCAGACGACCGGGACAGGGGAGGGAGCAGTACTTC; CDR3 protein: CASRRPGQGREQYF
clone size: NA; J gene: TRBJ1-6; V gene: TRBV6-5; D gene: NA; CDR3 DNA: TGTGCCAGCAGTTACGGGGCAGAAAATTCACCCCTCCACTTT; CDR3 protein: CASSYGAENSPLHF
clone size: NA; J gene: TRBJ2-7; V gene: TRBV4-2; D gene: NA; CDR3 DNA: TGTGCCAGCAGCCCGGGACTTGAGGGGGAGCAGTACTTC; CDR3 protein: CASSPGLEGEQYF
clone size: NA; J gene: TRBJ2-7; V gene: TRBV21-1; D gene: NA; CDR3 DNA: TGTGCCAGCGACATTCATTCGGCTAGCGGGTCCTCCTACGAGCAGTACTTC; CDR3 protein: CASDIHSASGSSYEQYF
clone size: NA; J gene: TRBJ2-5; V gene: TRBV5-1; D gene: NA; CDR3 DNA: TGCGCCAGCAGTCGGGTAGGGCAGGGAGGATCAGAGACCCAGTACTTC; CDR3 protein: CASSRVGQGGSETQYF
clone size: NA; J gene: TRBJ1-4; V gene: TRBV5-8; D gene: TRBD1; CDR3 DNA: TGTGCCAGCAGCTTCCGGACAGGGAGTGAAAAACTGTTTTTT; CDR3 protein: CASSFRTGSEKLFF
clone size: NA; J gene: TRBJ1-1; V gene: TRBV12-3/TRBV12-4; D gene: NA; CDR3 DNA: TGTGCCACCCGCCCCCAGGAGAACACTGAAGCTTTCTTT; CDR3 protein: CATRPQENTEAFF
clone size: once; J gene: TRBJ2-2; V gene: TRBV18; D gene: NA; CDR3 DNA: TGTGCCAGCTCACCACTACTAGGGAGCGGGCCAGCCGGGGAGCTGTTTTTT; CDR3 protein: CASSPLLGSGPAGELFF
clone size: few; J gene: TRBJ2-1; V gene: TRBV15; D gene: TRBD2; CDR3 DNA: TGTGCCACTGCTACTAGCGGGAGGGCCTTTGAGCAGTTCTTC; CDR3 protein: CATATSGRAFEQFF
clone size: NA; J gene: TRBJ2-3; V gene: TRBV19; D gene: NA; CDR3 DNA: TGTGCCAGTAGTATAGATCGAGCGGGCGGGCGCACAGATACGCAGTATTTT; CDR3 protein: CASSIDRAGGRTDTQYF
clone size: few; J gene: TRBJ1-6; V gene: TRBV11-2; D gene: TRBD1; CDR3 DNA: TGTGCCAGCAGCACCCGGACAGGGCCGGATTCACCCCTCCACTTT; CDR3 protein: CASSTRTGPDSPLHF
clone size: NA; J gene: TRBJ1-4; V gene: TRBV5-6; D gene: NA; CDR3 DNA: TGTGCCAGCAGCAGCCTGGAGTTTAATGAAAAACTGTTTTTT; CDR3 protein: CASSSLEFNEKLFF
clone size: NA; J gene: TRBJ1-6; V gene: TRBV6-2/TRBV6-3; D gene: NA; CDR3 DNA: TGTGCCAGCAGTTACCCCCAGGGTAATTCACCCCTCCACTTT; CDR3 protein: CASSYPQGNSPLHF
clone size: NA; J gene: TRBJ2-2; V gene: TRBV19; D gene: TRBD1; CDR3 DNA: TGTGCCAGTAGTCGGCTCATGCCGGGACAGGGGCTTGAGAACACCGGGGAGCTGTTTTTT; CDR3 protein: CASSRLMPGQGLENTGELFF
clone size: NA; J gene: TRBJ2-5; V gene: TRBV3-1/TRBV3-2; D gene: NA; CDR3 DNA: TGTGCCAGCAGCCTAAGGACAGCCGGGGCGGAGACCCAGTACTTC; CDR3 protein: CASSLRTAGAETQYF
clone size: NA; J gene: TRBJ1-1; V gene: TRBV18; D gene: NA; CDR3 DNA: TGTGCCAGCTCACCACCGTCTCCAATGGGAGGGAACACTGAAGCTTTCTTT; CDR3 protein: CASSPPSPMGGNTEAFF
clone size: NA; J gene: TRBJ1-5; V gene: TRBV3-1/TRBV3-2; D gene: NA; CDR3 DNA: TGTGCCAGCAGCCATACAGGGAGCAATCAGCCCCAGCATTTT; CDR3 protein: CASSHTGSNQPQHF
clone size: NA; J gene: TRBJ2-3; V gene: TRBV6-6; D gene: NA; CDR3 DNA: TGTGCCAGCAGTTACGGCGGGACGGATACGCAGTATTTT; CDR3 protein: CASSYGGTDTQYF
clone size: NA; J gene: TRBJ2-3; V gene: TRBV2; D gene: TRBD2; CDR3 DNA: TGTGCCAGCAGCAAAACGGGAGGTAGCACAGATACGCAGTATTTT; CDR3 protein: CASSKTGGSTDTQYF
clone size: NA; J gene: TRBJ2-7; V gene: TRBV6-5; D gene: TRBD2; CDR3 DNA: TGTGCCAGCAGTTATCAGTCTAGCGGGAGCTACGAGCAGTACTTC; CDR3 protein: CASSYQSSGSYEQYF
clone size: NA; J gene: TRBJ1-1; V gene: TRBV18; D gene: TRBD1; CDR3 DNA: TGTGCCAGCTCACCGGACAGGGCCAAAGGCTCTGAAGCTTTCTTT; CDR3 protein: CASSPDRAKGSEAFF
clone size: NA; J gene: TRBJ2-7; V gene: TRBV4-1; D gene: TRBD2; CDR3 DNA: TGCGCCAGCAGCCAAGATGGGACTAGCTACTACGAGCAGTACTTC; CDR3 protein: CASSQDGTSYYEQYF
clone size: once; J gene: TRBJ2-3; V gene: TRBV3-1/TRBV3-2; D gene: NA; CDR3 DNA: TGTGCCAGCAGCCAAGATCTCAGCGGAACTAGCACAGATACGCAGTATTTT; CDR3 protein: CASSQDLSGTSTDTQYF
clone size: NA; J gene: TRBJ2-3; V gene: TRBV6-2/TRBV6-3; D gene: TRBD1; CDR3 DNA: TGTGCCAGCAGTTACACCGACAGGGTTAGCACAGATACGCAGTATTTT; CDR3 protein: CASSYTDRVSTDTQYF
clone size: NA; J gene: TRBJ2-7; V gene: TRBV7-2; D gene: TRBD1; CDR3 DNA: TGTGCCAGCAGCTTAGATGGGACAGGGGGAACCTACGAGCAGTACTTC; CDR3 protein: CASSLDGTGGTYEQYF